The 8 T cell receptor beta chains below come from one sample, sequenced in a study of CD8 T cells in Susac syndrome. Reverse transcription of roughly 0.5 to 1 ug RNA was performed with random hexamers. Using its own MiXCR run on the immunoSEQ multiplex PCR reads, TCRdb lists one record per CDR3 protein. The data show fewer than 350,000 distinct CDR3 sequences, approximately 89% seen once. Source material: CD8+ T cells from PBMCs. The receptor source for this set is a human donor with multiple sclerosis.

The chain has TRBV6-6 and TRBJ1-5; D unclear. Germline V lookup: CDR1 MNHNY, CDR2 SVGAGI (reference sequence). The V end was cut by 7 bases, the J end by 2 bases, with 9 bases between. The CDR3 length is 13 residues. The CDR3 is CASMDLRNQPQHF. DNA of the CDR3: TGTGCCAGCATGGACCTACGCAATCAGCCCCAGCATTTT.

This clonotype came up once. The chain is built from TRBV20-1 and TRBJ2-1, with a weak D call TRBD2 (5 bases). The germline V and J ends were trimmed by 0 bases and 5 bases, with 14 bases remaining between them. CDR3 length equals 15 residues. Germline CDR1 DFQATT, CDR2 SNEGSKA (reference sequence). This chain's CDR3 is CSAREELGRDNEQFF. The DNA of the CDR3 is TGCAGTGCTAGAGAGGAACTAGGGAGAGACAATGAGCAGTTCTTC.

This chain joins TRBV6-5 and TRBJ2-7, with a weak D call TRBD1 (6 bases). CDR1 is MNHEY, CDR2 SVGAGI, per germline. V was trimmed by 2 bases and J by 1 base, leaving 9 bases between them. The CDR3 covers 14 residues. CDR3 nucleotide sequence: TGTGCCAGCAGTTACGGGGACACATCCTACGAGCAGTACTTC. This codes for CASSYGDTSYEQYF.

This chain links TRBV4-1 with TRBJ2-6; D is uncertain. Germline CDR1 reads MGHRA; CDR2 reads YSYEKL. The CDR3 contains 17 residues. V lost 0 bases and J lost 0, with 9 bases in between. The CDR3 is CASSQDIRTSGANVLTF. The CDR3 DNA reads as TGCGCCAGCAGCCAAGATATCAGGACCTCTGGGGCCAACGTCCTGACTTTC.

The chain has TRBV20-1 and TRBJ2-5; 8 positions match TRBD2. V gave up 1 base and J gave up 5 bases; unmatched junction bases: 9. This CDR3 region has 15 residues. Germline CDR1 reads DFQATT; CDR2 reads SNEGSKA (reference sequence). CDR3 sequence: CSARGSGSVWETQYF. The CDR3 coding sequence is TGCAGTGCTAGAGGGAGCGGGAGTGTATGGGAGACCCAGTACTTC.

The chain recombines TRBV6-5 with TRBJ1-1; 8 bases fit TRBD1. V trimming: 7 bases; J trimming: 4 bases; junction bases outside the gene matches: 5. This CDR3 has 13 residues. The germline V gene has CDR1 MNHEY and CDR2 SVGAGI. In nucleotides, the CDR3 is TGTGCCAGCAACACAGGGGGAGGCACTGAAGCTTTCTTT. Its translation: CASNTGGGTEAFF.

The rearrangement links TRBV20-1 to TRBJ2-2, with a weak D call TRBD1 (7 bases). There are 15 residues in the CDR3. Trimming took 0 bases from V and 8 from J, leaving 16 bases between them. CDR1 is DFQATT, CDR2 SNEGSKA, per germline (reference sequence). The CDR3: CSARDDRERVGELFF. CDR3 DNA: TGCAGTGCTAGAGATGACAGGGAGCGGGTAGGGGAGCTGTTTTTT.

The chain combines TRBV2 with TRBJ1-1; perhaps TRBD1 as D (5 bases). This CDR3 contains 18 residues. The germline V and J ends were trimmed by 8 bases and 1 base, with 26 bases remaining between them. Germline CDR1 reads SNHLY; CDR2 reads FYNNEI. The CDR3 sequence: CASGGYTAAQSPNTEAFF. CDR3 in DNA: TGTGCCAGCGGGGGATATACCGCCGCACAGTCCCCGAACACTGAAGCTTTCTTT. Variable domain in full (rest from reference TRBV2 and TRBJ1-1): EPEVTQTPSHQVTQMGQEVILRCVPISNHLYFYWYRQILGQKVEFLVSFYNNEISEKSEIFDDQFSVERPDGSNFTLKIRSTKLEDSAMYFCASGGYTAAQSPNTEAFFGQGTRLTVV.